One sample yielded the 11 T cell receptor beta chains listed below, sequenced in a study of regulatory T cells in long-lasting Graves disease. This sample's time point: newly diagnosed GD, antithyroid drugs for less than 3 months. Following extraction of RNA from PBMCs, that RNA was used to make the TCR library. HTBI primers from iRepertoire and Arm-PCR of CDR3 regions yielded the TCR beta libraries. Each CDR3 protein gets one entry after TCRdb re-called the multiplex PCR reads with MiXCR. The sample lists 500,000 to 700,000 distinct CDR3 sequences; 15% to 20% were seen once. These data are also associated with another study on T cells in Graves' hyperthyroidism and ophthalmopathy.

The sample here was peripheral blood mononuclear cells (PBMCs), taken at new diagnosis, from a patient treated with antithyroid drugs. The receptors were sampled from a woman aged 25 to 39 with Graves disease.

This clonotype was counted at least ten times. The chain is built from TRBV7-8 and TRBJ1-1; no reliable D call. The CDR3 loop spans 14 amino acids. The V end was cut by 2 bases, the J end by 0 bases, with 7 bases between. Germline V gene lookup returns CDR1 SGHVS and CDR2 FQNEAQ. The CDR3 is CASSLTRVNTEAFF. The CDR3 DNA is TGTGCCAGCAGCTTAACTCGGGTGAACACTGAAGCTTTCTTT.

Only a few counts were recorded for this clonotype. The chain combines TRBV5-1 with TRBJ2-1; D uncertain. CDR3 length: 15 residues. Trimming pared 0 bases from V and 10 bases from J, leaving 17 bases between. The germline CDR1 and CDR2 sequences are SGHRS and YFSETQ. The CDR3 DNA follows: TGCGCCAGCAGCTTGGAAGGGAACCCAGTTTCCGAGCAGTTCTTC. Translation: CASSLEGNPVSEQFF.

This clonotype has at least ten counts. The gene calls are TRBV7-2 and TRBJ2-7; D perhaps matches TRBD2 (5 bases). This CDR3 has 13 amino acids. The V gene's germline CDR1 is SGHTA and CDR2 FQGNSA. V lost 0 bases, J lost 5 bases, and 8 bases lay in between. The CDR3 loop reads CASSLASGNEQYF. In nucleotides, the CDR3 is TGTGCCAGCAGCTTAGCGTCGGGGAACGAGCAGTACTTC.

At least ten counts were recorded for this clonotype. V is TRBV2 and J is TRBJ1-6; D is unresolved. Looked up from germline, CDR1 is SNHLY and CDR2 is FYNNEI. V dropped 7 bases and J dropped 7 bases, with 17 bases sitting between them. This CDR3 comprises 15 residues. The CDR3: CASTEQAGSNSPLHF. For the CDR3, the DNA is TGTGCCAGCACGGAGCAAGCAGGCTCCAATTCACCCCTCCACTTT.

This clonotype was observed at least ten times. The genes are TRBV6-1 and TRBJ1-1, with no clear D. Trimming took off 6 bases at V and 7 bases at J, with 18 bases between the two ends. CDR1 is MNHNS, CDR2 SASEGT, per germline. This CDR3 region has 14 residues. For the CDR3, the DNA is TGTGCCAGCAGGGGTAGGATTTCCCCCTTTGAAGCTTTCTTT. Translating gives CASRGRISPFEAFF.

This rearrangement joins TRBV6-9 to TRBJ1-3; D might be TRBD1 (6 bases). This CDR3 region has 14 residues. The germline V gene has CDR1 MNHGY and CDR2 SVAAGI. V was clipped by 3 bases and J by 4 bases, with 10 bases between them. The CDR3 region is CASSYWGAGNTIYF. Here the CDR3 DNA reads TGTGCCAGCAGTTACTGGGGGGCAGGAAACACCATATATTTT.

In regard to this clonotype: A much larger clone lies a single base off, so this may be a read error. The chain has TRBV11-2 and TRBJ1-5, with D unresolved. V was trimmed by 1 base and J by 3 bases, leaving 10 bases between them. The CDR3 has 15 residues. Germline lookup yields CDR1 SGHAT and CDR2 FQNNGV. The CDR3 spells CASSLARRANQPQHF. As DNA, the CDR3 is TGTGCCAGCAGCTTAGCCCGGAGGGCCAATCAGCCCCAGCATTTT.

Points on this clonotype: A read error may explain this, as a much larger clone is one base away. The rearrangement uses TRBV6-5 and TRBJ1-1; D gene uncertain. V was cut by 2 bases and J by 3 bases, with 7 bases left in between. The CDR3 is 13 residues long. Germline CDR1 is MNHEY and CDR2 is SVGAGI. The CDR3 reads CASSYKCYTEAFF. CDR3 nucleotide sequence: TGTGCCAGCAGTTACAAGTGTTACACTGAAGCTTTCTTT.

The V gene is TRBV5-5, the J gene TRBJ1-4; no clear D gene. The germline V gene has CDR1 SGHKS and CDR2 YYEKEE (reference sequence). V lost 5 bases and J lost 2, with 13 bases in between. The CDR3 loop spans 15 amino acids. Here the CDR3 reads CASSYEGVTNEKLFF. Here the CDR3 DNA reads TGTGCCAGCAGTTACGAGGGAGTTACTAATGAAAAACTGTTTTTT.

This rearrangement joins TRBV4-1 to TRBJ1-5; unclear D gene. Germline V lookup: CDR1 MGHRA, CDR2 YSYEKL. The CDR3 has 14 amino acids. The V gene lost 3 bases and the J gene lost 1 base, with 7 bases spanning the gap. The CDR3 reads CASSHLKSNQPQHF. The CDR3 nucleotides are TGCGCCAGCAGCCATCTTAAGAGCAATCAGCCCCAGCATTTT.

This clonotype was detected only a few times. The V call is TRBV10-3, the J call TRBJ1-3; no definite D call. Trimming took 5 bases from V and 2 from J, leaving 4 bases between them. This CDR3 is built from 12 residues. The germline V gene encodes CDR1 ENHRY and CDR2 SYGVKD. CDR3 sequence reads: CAISPPGNTIYF. CDR3 DNA: TGTGCCATCAGTCCCCCTGGAAACACCATATATTTT.